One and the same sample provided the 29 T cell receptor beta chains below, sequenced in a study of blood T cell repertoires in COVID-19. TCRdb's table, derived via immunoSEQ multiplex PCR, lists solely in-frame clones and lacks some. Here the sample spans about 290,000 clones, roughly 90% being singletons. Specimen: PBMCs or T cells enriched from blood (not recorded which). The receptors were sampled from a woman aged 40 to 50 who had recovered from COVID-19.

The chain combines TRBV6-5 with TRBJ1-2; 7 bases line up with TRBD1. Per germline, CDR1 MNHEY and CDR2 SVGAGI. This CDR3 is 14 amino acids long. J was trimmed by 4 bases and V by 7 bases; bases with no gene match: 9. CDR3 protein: CASTTGAVGYGYTF. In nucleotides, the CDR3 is TGTGCCAGCACTACAGGGGCGGTAGGCTATGGCTACACCTTC.

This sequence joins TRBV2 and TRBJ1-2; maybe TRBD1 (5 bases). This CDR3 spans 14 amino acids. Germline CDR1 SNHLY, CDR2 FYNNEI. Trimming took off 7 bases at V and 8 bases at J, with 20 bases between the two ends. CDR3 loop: CASTRNTRAGGYTF. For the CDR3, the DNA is TGTGCCAGCACCAGAAACACCAGGGCTGGCGGCTACACCTTC.

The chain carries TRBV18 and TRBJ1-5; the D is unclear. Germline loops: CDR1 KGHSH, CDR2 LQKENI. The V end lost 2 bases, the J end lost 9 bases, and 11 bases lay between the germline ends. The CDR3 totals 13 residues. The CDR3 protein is CASSPVVAGPQHF. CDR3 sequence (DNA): TGTGCCAGCTCACCAGTCGTCGCGGGGCCCCAGCATTTT.

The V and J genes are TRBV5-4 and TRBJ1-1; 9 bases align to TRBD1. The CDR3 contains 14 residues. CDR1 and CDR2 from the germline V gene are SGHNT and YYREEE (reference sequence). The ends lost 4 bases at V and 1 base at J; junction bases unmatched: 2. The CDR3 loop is CASSMGQGNTEAFF. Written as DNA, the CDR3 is TGTGCCAGCAGCATGGGACAGGGGAACACTGAAGCTTTCTTT.

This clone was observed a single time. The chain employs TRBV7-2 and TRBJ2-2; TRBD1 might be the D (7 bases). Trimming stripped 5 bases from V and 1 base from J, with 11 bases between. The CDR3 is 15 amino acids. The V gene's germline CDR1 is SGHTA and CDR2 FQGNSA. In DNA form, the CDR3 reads TGTGCCAGCAGCGCGCGGGACAGGAACACCGGGGAGCTGTTTTTT. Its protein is CASSARDRNTGELFF.

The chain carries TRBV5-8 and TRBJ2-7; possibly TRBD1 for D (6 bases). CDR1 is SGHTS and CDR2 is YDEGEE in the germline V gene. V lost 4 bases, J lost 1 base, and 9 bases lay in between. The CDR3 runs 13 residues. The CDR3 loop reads CASSAGQSYEQYF. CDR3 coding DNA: TGTGCCAGCAGCGCAGGACAGTCCTACGAGCAGTACTTC.

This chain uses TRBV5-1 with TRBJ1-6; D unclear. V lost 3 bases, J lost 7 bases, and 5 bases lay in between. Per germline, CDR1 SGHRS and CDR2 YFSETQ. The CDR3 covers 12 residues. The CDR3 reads CASSYLNSPLHF. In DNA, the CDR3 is TGCGCCAGCAGCTACTTAAATTCACCCCTCCACTTT.

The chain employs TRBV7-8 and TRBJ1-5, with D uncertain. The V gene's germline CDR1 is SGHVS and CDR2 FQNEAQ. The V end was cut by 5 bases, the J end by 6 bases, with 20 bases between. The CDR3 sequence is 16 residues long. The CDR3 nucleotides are TGTGCCAGCAGCCCCTTAGGAAATTACCGGGTTCAGCCCCAGCATTTT. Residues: CASSPLGNYRVQPQHF.

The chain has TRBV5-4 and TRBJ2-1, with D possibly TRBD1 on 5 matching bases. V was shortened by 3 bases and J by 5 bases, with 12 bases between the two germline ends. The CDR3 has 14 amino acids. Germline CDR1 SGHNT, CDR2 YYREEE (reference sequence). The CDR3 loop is CASSSGQGDNEQFF. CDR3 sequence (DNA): TGTGCCAGCAGCTCTGGACAAGGTGACAATGAGCAGTTCTTC.

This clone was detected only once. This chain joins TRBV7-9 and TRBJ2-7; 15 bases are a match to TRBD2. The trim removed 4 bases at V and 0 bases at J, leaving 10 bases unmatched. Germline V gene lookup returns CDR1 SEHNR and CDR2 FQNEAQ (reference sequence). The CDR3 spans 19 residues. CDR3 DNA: TGTGCCAGCAGCTCCTTCGGGACTAGCGGGAGGACTTTCTCCTACGAGCAGTACTTC. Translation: CASSSFGTSGRTFSYEQYF.

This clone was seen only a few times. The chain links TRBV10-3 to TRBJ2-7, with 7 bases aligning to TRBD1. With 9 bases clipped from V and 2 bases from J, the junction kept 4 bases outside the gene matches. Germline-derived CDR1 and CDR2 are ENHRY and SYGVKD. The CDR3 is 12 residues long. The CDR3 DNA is TGTGCCATTGCAGGGGGAACCTACGAGCAGTACTTC. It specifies CAIAGGTYEQYF.

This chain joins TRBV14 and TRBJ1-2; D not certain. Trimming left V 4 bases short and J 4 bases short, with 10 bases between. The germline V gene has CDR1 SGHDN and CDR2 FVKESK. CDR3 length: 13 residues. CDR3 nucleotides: TGTGCCAGCAGCCTTAACCCCGGCTATGGCTACACCTTC. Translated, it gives CASSLNPGYGYTF.

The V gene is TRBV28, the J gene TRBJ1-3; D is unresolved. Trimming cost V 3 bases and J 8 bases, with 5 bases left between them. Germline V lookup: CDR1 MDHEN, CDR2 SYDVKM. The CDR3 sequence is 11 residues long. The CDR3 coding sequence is TGTGCCAGCAGTTTTCTAGACACCATATATTTT. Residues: CASSFLDTIYF.

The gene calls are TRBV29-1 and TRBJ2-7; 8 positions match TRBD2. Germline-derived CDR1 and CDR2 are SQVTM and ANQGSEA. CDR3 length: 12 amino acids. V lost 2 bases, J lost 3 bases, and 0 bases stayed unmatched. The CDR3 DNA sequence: TGCAGCGTTGAACGGGAGGGCTACGAGCAGTACTTC. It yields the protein CSVEREGYEQYF.

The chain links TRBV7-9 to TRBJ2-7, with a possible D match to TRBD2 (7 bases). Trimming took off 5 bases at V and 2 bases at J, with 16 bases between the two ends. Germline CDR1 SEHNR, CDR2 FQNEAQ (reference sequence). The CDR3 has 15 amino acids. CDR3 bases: TGTGCCAGCAGCGAGATGGGGGGGCTCGCCTACGAGCAGTACTTC. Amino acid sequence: CASSEMGGLAYEQYF.

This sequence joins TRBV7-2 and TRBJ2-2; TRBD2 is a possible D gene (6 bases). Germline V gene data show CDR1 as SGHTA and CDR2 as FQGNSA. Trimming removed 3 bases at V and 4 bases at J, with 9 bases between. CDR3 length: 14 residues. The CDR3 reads CASSLTRVTGELFF. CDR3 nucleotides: TGTGCCAGCAGCTTGACTAGGGTCACCGGGGAGCTGTTTTTT.

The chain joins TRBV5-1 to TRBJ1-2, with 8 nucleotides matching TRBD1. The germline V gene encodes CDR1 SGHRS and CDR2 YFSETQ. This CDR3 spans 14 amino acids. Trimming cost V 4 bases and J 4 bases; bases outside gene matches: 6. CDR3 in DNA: TGCGCCAGCAGCCCATTGGGGACAGGCTATGGCTACACCTTC. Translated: CASSPLGTGYGYTF.

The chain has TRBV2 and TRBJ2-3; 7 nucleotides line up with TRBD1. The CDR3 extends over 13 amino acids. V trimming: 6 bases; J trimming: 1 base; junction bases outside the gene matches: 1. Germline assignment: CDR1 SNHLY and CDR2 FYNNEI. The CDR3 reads CASSGQGTDTQYF. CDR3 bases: TGTGCCAGCAGCGGACAGGGCACAGATACGCAGTATTTT.

CDR3 bases: TGTGCCAGCAGCTTCCCTAGCGGGAGGGGGAACACCGGGGAGCTGTTTTTT. As protein: CASSFPSGRGNTGELFF. This chain links TRBV7-2 with TRBJ2-2, with 12 bases aligning to TRBD2. Germline assignment: CDR1 SGHTA and CDR2 FQGNSA. Trimming at V came to 3 bases and at J to 1 base, leaving 3 bases not matched to a gene. This CDR3 is 17 amino acids long.

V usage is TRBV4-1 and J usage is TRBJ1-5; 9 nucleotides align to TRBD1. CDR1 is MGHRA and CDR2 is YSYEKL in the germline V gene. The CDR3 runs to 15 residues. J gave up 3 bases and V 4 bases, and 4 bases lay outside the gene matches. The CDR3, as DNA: TGCGCCAGCAGCCCCGGGACAGGGAACAATCAGCCCCAGCATTTT. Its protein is CASSPGTGNNQPQHF.

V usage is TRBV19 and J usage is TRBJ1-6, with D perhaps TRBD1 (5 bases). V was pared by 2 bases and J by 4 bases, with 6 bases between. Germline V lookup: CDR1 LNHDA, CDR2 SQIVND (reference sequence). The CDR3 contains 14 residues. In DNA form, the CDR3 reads TGTGCCAGTAGTATACAGGGTTATAATTCACCCCTCCACTTT. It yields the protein CASSIQGYNSPLHF.

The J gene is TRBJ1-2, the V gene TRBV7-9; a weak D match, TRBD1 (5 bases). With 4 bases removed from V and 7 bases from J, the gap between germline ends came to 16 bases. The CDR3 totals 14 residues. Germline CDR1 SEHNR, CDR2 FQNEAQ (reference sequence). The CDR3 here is CASSSPELGGGYTF. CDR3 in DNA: TGTGCCAGCAGCTCACCGGAGCTGGGGGGTGGCTACACCTTC.

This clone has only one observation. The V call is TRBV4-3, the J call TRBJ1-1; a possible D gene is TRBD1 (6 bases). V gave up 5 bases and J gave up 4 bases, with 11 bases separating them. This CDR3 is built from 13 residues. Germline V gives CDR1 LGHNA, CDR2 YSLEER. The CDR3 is CASSMDRATEAFF. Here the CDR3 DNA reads TGCGCCAGCAGCATGGACAGAGCCACTGAAGCTTTCTTT.

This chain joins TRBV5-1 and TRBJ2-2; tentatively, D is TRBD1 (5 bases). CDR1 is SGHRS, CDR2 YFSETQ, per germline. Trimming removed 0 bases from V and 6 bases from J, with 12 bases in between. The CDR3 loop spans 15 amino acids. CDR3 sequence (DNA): TGCGCCAGCAGCTTGGTGGCAGGGTTCCCCGGGGAGCTGTTTTTT. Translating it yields CASSLVAGFPGELFF. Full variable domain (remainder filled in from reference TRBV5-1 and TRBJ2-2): KAGVTQTPRYLIKTRGQQVTLSCSPISGHRSVSWYQQTPGQGLQFLFEYFSETQRNKGNFPGRFSGRQFSNSRSEMNVSTLELGDSALYLCASSLVAGFPGELFFGEGSRLTVL.

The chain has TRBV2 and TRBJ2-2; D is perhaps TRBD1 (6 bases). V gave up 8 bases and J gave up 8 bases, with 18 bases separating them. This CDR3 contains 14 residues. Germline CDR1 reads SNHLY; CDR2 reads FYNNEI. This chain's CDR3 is CASGTTGWRGELFF. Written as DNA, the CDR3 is TGTGCCAGCGGAACCACAGGGTGGCGTGGGGAGCTGTTTTTT.

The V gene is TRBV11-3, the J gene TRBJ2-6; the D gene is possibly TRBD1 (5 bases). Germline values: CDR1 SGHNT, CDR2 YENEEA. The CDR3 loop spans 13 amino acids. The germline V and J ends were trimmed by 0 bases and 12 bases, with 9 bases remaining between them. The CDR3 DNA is TGTGCCAGCAGCTTAGACAGGGAAGGCGTCCTGACTTTC. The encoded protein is CASSLDREGVLTF. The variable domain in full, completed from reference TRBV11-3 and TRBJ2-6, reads EAGVVQSPRYKIIEKKQPVAFWCNPISGHNTLYWYLQNLGQGPELLIRYENEEAVDDSQLPKDRFSAERLKGVDSTLKIQPAELGDSAVYLCASSLDREGVLTFGAGSRLTVL.

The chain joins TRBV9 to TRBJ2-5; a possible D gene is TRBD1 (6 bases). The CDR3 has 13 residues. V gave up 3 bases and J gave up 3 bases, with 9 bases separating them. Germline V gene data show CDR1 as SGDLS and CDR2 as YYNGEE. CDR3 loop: CASSAPGEETQYF. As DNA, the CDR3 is TGTGCCAGCAGCGCCCCAGGGGAAGAGACCCAGTACTTC.

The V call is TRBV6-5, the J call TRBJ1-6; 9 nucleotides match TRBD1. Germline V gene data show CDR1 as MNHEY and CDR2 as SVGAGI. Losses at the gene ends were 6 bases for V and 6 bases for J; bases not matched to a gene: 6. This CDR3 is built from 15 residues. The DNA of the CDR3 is TGTGCCAGCAGGGGGGGGGACAGGGTTAATTCACCCCTCCACTTT. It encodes CASRGGDRVNSPLHF.

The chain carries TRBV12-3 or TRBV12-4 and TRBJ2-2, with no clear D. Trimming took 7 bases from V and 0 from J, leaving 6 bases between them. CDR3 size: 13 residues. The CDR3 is CASIRTNTGELFF. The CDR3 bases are TGTGCCAGCATCAGAACGAACACCGGGGAGCTGTTTTTT.